This record concerns one T cell receptor beta chain sequence. Only in-frame clones appear in the TCRdb table, and some are missing; sequencing was by immunoSEQ multiplex PCR. Here the sample spans approximately 270,000 clones, roughly 84% being singletons. These data originate in a study of blood T cell repertoires in COVID-19. The V and J ends lost 0 bases and 7 bases respectively, with 13 bases between them. CDR1 and CDR2 from the germline V gene are SGHRS and YFSETQ. CDR3 length equals 14 residues. The V gene is TRBV5-1, the J gene TRBJ1-2; D perhaps matches TRBD1 (5 bases). The sequencing input was peripheral blood. This sequence originates from a human donor with COVID-19, enrolled during active disease. The donor label of this sample is uncertain. In DNA, the CDR3 is TGCGCCAGCAGCTTGGCCGGGCAGGGAAGTGGCTACACCTTC. Translating gives CASSLAGQGSGYTF.